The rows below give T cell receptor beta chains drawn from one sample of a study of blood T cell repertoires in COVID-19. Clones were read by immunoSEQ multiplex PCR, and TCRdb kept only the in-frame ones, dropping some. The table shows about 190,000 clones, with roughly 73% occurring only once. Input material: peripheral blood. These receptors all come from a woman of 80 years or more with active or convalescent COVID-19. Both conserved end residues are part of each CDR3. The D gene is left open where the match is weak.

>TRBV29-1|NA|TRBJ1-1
CSVEHRETTEAFF
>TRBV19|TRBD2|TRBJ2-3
CASSIPSGGARDTQYF
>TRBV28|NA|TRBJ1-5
CASSLQQRPQHF
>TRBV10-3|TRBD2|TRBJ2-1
CAISYLTSGGGNEQFF
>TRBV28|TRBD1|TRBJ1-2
CASTPGQGAVWNGYTF
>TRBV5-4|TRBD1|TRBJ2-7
CASSLGLGQGFYEQYF
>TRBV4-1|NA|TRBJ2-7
CASSQESQYEQYF
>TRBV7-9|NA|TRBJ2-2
CASSPHRENTGELFF
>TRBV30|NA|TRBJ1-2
CASTRGASYGYTF
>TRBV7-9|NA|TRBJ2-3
CASTLGGLVTDTQYF
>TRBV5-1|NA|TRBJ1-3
CASSTGAGNTIYF
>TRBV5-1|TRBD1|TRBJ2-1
CASSSFTGTGTEQFF
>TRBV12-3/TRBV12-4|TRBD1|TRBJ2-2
CASSDRGSGELFF
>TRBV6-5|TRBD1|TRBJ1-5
CASSHGQGGRPQHF
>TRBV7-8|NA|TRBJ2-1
CASSLAESGYNEQFF
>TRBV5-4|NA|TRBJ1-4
CASSLERNEKLFF
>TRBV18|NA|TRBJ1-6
CASSPAGQQLHF
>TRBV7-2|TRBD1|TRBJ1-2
CASSFGDRVYGYTF
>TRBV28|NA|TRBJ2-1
CASARDTSYNEQFF
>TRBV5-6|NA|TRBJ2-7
CASSLGGDFYEQYF
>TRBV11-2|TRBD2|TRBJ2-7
CASSPQPAGGSYEQYF
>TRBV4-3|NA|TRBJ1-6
CASSQGRTAYNSPLHF
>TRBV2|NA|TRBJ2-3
CASLGFSGGFGTPTDTQYF
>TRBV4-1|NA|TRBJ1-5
CASRFTGGCKLGYNQPQHF
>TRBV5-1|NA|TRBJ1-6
CASRTGTSPLHF
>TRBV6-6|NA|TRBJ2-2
CASSVGTNTGELFF
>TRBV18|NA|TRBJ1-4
CASSTADGKKLFF
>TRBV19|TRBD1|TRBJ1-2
CASSIEGQGIGGYTF
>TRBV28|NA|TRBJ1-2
CASSLGGRLHGYTF
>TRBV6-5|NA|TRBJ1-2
CASSRGRSPAYGYTF
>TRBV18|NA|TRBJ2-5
CASSPDLEGTQYF
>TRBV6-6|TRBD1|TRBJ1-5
CASRLSRDRGRQPQHF
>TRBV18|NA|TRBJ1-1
CASSPILGANTEAFF
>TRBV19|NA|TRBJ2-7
CASSTSGTPESEQYF
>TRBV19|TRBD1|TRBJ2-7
CASRLQGVLGTEQYF
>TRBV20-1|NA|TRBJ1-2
CSASERDSGMVSGGYTF
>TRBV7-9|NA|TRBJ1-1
CASSLGTDNTEAFF
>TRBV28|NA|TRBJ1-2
CASSFRGFSGYTF
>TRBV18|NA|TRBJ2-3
CASSPLGSSTDTQYF
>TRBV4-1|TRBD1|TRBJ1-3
CASSQVTGRGRNTIYF
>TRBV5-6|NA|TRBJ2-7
CASSSTATSYEQYF
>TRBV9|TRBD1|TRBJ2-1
CASSPRDRSYNEQFF
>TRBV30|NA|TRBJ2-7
CAWSVRGSGSYEQYF
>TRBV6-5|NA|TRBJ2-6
CASSGSYSGANVLTF
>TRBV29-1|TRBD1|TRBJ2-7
CSVGQGQRSSEQYF
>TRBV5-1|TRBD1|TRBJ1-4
CASSLSGGTNEKLFF
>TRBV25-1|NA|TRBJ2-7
CASSAVYEQYF
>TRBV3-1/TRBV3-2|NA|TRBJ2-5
CASSFSRRETQYF